This record concerns one TCR beta chain sequence. The antigen is not known. Trimming removed 5 bases from V and 0 bases from J; junction bases left unmatched: 8. This CDR3 has 16 amino acids. Looked up from germline, CDR1 is SGHAT and CDR2 is FQDESV (reference sequence). Repertoires were generated with immunoSEQ multiplex PCR, while TCRdb's copy carries only in-frame clones and drops some. Among around 200,000 clones listed, approximately 92% were seen once. This entry belongs to a study of T cell responses to AZD1222 COVID-19 vaccine. General study results and limits: It was only after the peak T cell response that any repertoires were sampled. Baseline seropositives among AZD1222 recipients totaled only six or seven. Epitopes outside B.1.351 and B.1.1.7 mutated regions reportedly drew nearly half of spike TCRs. Increases in Spike-specific TCR breadth and depth were seen after two AZD1222 doses.

The chain recombines TRBV11-1 with TRBJ2-7; 9 bases agree with TRBD1. The source is an adult who received the MenACWY meningococcal vaccine as a control. The sequencing used peripheral blood, collected 28 days after the second dose of the MenACWY control vaccine. CDR3 sequence: CASSPGQGSTSYEQYF. DNA of the CDR3: TGTGCCAGCAGCCCGGGACAGGGCTCCACCTCCTACGAGCAGTACTTC.